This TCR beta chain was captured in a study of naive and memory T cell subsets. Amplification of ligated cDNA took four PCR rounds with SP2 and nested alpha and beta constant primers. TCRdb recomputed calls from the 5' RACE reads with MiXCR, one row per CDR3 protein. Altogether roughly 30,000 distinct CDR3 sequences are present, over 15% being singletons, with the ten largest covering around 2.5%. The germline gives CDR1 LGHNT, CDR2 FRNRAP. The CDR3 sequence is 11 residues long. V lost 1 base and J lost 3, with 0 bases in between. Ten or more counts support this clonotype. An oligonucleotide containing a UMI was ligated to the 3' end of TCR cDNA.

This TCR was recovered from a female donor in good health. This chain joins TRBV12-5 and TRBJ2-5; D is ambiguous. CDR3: CASGLEETQYF. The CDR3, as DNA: TGTGCTAGTGGTTTGGAAGAGACCCAGTACTTC.